These 15 T cell receptor beta chains came from one sample sequenced in a study of cytomegalovirus exposure and HLA in healthy donors. Primers included in the PCR were 60 Vbeta and 13 Jbeta primers. Repertoires were generated with immunoSEQ multiplex PCR, while TCRdb's copy carries only in-frame clones and drops some. The top ten clones hold roughly 4.2% of a sample with some 83,000 clones, roughly 77% of them seen once. The sequenced material came from PBMCs. The source is a man aged 55 to 70 in good health and CMV-seronegative.

This clone was counted a few times. J is TRBJ2-1 and V is TRBV5-1, with D possibly being TRBD1 (6 bases). V lost 2 bases and J 4 bases, leaving 13 bases between the germline ends. CDR3 size: 15 residues. CDR1 and CDR2 (germline): SGHRS, YFSETQ. CDR3: CASSLRTELYNEQFF. In DNA, the CDR3 is TGCGCCAGCAGCTTACGGACAGAACTTTACAATGAGCAGTTCTTC.

This clone was recorded once. The gene calls are TRBV6-6 and TRBJ1-1; D is unclear. CDR3 length: 11 residues. Trimming stripped 8 bases from V and 6 bases from J, with 10 bases between. Germline V gives CDR1 MNHNY, CDR2 SVGAGI (reference sequence). This CDR3 reads CASLDRAEAFF. The CDR3 DNA reads TGTGCCAGCTTGGATCGGGCTGAAGCTTTCTTT.

With respect to this clone: The junction does not match germline at one end; this may be a read error. The chain has TRBV10-3 and TRBJ1-1; D call uncertain. The CDR3 spans 15 residues. The germline V gene has CDR1 ENHRY and CDR2 SYGVKD. CDR3 loop: CASSVEGGSSTEAFF. In DNA, the CDR3 is TGTGCCAGCAGTGTAGAGGGCGGGAGCAGCACTGAAGCTTTCTTT.

This clone was observed a few times. The CDR3 DNA reads as TGTGCCAGCAGTTACTCATTAGGGGGCGACGAGCAGTACTTC. Protein product: CASSYSLGGDEQYF. The genes are TRBV6-6 and TRBJ2-7; 7 bases are a match to TRBD1. This CDR3 is built from 14 residues. J gave up 5 bases and V 0 bases, and 4 bases lay outside the gene matches. Germline V gene sequence: CDR1 MNHNY, CDR2 SVGAGI (reference sequence).

CDR3 nucleotides: TGTGCCAGCAGCTTAAACGAACAGGGGGCCCCTGAAGCTTTCTTT. Amino acid sequence: CASSLNEQGAPEAFF. The rearrangement joins TRBV7-3 to TRBJ1-1, with TRBD1 matching 9 bases. There are 15 residues in the CDR3. The V and J ends lost 1 base and 6 bases, in that order; junction bases with no gene match: 6. Germline V gives CDR1 SGHTA, CDR2 FQGTGA.

This clone was seen more than once but under ten times. The CDR3: CASSRLSSGQETQYF. CDR3 DNA: TGTGCCAGCAGCCGTCTGAGTAGCGGACAAGAGACCCAGTACTTC. The chain combines TRBV5-8 with TRBJ2-5; TRBD2 might be the D (6 bases). The CDR3 covers 15 residues. The germline V and J ends were trimmed by 4 bases and 2 bases, with 15 bases remaining between them. Germline V gene sequence: CDR1 SGHTS, CDR2 YDEGEE.

The V gene is TRBV2, the J gene TRBJ2-3, with TRBD2 matching over 11 bases. Per germline, CDR1 SNHLY and CDR2 FYNNEI. Trimming took 6 bases from V and 1 from J; bases not matched to a gene: 3. The CDR3 extends over 15 amino acids. The CDR3 coding sequence is TGTGCCAGCAGCGATAGCGGGGGGGGCACAGATACGCAGTATTTT. Its protein is CASSDSGGGTDTQYF.

V gene TRBV2 combines with J gene TRBJ2-3; 7 nucleotides line up with TRBD1. V lost 5 bases, J lost 2 bases, and 4 bases stayed unmatched. The CDR3 length is 14 residues. The germline V gene encodes CDR1 SNHLY and CDR2 FYNNEI. This CDR3 reads CASSRDSHTDTQYF. Here the CDR3 DNA reads TGTGCCAGCAGTAGGGACAGCCACACAGATACGCAGTATTTT.

This clone was observed a handful of times. CDR3 in DNA: TGTGCCAGCAGTTACGGTGGACACCAGGCTGAAGCTTTCTTT. Encoded protein: CASSYGGHQAEAFF. The chain links TRBV6-5 to TRBJ1-1; D possibly corresponds to TRBD1 (5 bases). Trimming took 2 bases from V and 6 from J, leaving 13 bases between them. CDR3 length equals 14 residues. Germline CDR1 and CDR2: MNHEY and SVGAGI.

This clone occurred once. The rearrangement uses TRBV21-1 and TRBJ2-2; no DNA check was done on the table's D call, TRBD1. TRBV21-1 is annotated as a pseudogene. CDR3 length: 16 amino acids. CDR3 in DNA: TGTGCCAGCAGCCTTGGGTGGGGCCCGAACACCGGGGAGCTGTTTTTT. Its protein product is CASSLGWGPNTGELFF.

The rearrangement links TRBV19 to TRBJ1-2; no clear D gene. Germline V lookup: CDR1 LNHDA, CDR2 SQIVND (reference sequence). Trimming removed 5 bases from V and 4 bases from J, with 23 bases in between. The CDR3 is 17 residues long. The DNA of the CDR3 is TGTGCCAGTAGTTCCCAACTAAATTCAGCATCGACCTATGGCTACACCTTC. It yields the protein CASSSQLNSASTYGYTF.

J is TRBJ2-5 and V is TRBV6-6; maybe TRBD1 (5 bases). This CDR3 contains 15 residues. The V and J ends lost 9 bases and 2 bases respectively, with 19 bases between them. Germline assignment: CDR1 MNHNY and CDR2 SVGAGI (reference sequence). The CDR3 DNA reads as TGTGCCAGTCTCACCTCGGACACCTATCAAGAGACCCAGTACTTC. Its translation is CASLTSDTYQETQYF.

CDR3 residues: CASSLLAVLSTDTQYF. In DNA form, the CDR3 reads TGTGCCAGCAGCCTACTAGCCGTCCTGAGCACAGATACGCAGTATTTT. The chain carries TRBV11-2 and TRBJ2-3, with TRBD2 as a possible D gene (6 bases). The CDR3 contains 16 residues. Deletions cut 5 bases from V and 0 bases from J, with 15 bases between. The germline gives CDR1 SGHAT, CDR2 FQNNGV.

This chain uses TRBV6-6 with TRBJ2-5, with D perhaps matching TRBD1 (5 bases). V dropped 6 bases and J dropped 1 base, with 9 bases sitting between them. Germline CDR1 MNHNY, CDR2 SVGAGI (reference sequence). There are 13 residues in the CDR3. The CDR3 DNA reads TGTGCCAGCAGCCCTCAGGGCCAAGAGACCCAGTACTTC. Amino acids: CASSPQGQETQYF.

Notes on this clone: Mismatch with germline at one junction end may stem from a read error. This rearrangement joins TRBV7-9 to TRBJ2-7; perhaps TRBD2 as D (6 bases). The CDR3 sequence is 12 residues long. Germline V gene sequence: CDR1 SEHNR, CDR2 FQNEAQ (reference sequence). DNA for the CDR3: TGTTCCAGCACCAATGGGGGAGGCGAGCAGTACTTC. It translates to CSSTNGGGEQYF.